Each of the 18 T cell receptor beta chains below was sequenced from the same sample in a study of CXCR3-negative and CXCR3-positive naive CD8 T cells. The study's findings and limits: Relative to CXCR3-negative naive cells, CXCR3-positive naive cells had more hydrophobic TRB CDR3s.

No antigen has been identified for these receptors. All TRB cDNA libraries came from 5' RACE performed with UMI labels. Reprocessing the 5' RACE reads, TCRdb reports a single entry for every CDR3 protein and omits DNA. The table lists tens of thousands of distinct CDR3 sequences, with around 0.58% in the top ten. Sequenced: naive CXCR3+ CD8+ T cells from blood. Regarding subset: CD45RO-CCR7+CD27+CD95- naive CD8+ T cells expressing CXCR3 (TNR3+). These receptors were taken from a human donor in good health. Some clones in this sample may be carry-over from other donors' samples.

This chain uses TRBV20-1 with TRBJ1-4. CDR3 size: 15 residues. Germline V gene data show CDR1 as DFQATT and CDR2 as SNEGSKA (reference sequence). This CDR3 is CSARGGHATNEKLFF.

V usage is TRBV29-1 and J usage is TRBJ2-7; the TCRdb D gene call, TRBD2, has no DNA to confirm it. CDR1 is SQVTM and CDR2 is ANQGSEA in the germline V gene. The CDR3 spans 13 residues. This CDR3 is CSVASGSFNEQYF.

CDR3: CASSLGFRFNEQFF. The chain is built from TRBV5-6 and TRBJ2-1. The CDR3 extends over 14 amino acids. Germline CDR1 is SGHDT and CDR2 is YYEEEE.

The rearrangement links TRBV4-3 to TRBJ1-1. Germline V gene data show CDR1 as LGHNA and CDR2 as YSLEER. CDR3 length equals 15 residues. The CDR3 loop is CASSQRASMNTEAFF.

This chain links TRBV11-2 with TRBJ2-7; the TRBD1 assignment by TCRdb is unverifiable without DNA. The CDR3 has 11 residues. CDR1 and CDR2 (germline): SGHAT, FQNNGV. The CDR3 loop reads CARTVSYEQYF.

This chain connects TRBV5-1 to TRBJ2-1; TCRdb indicates TRBD2, and absent DNA this call remains unverified. Germline V gives CDR1 SGHRS, CDR2 YFSETQ. The CDR3 runs 14 residues. The CDR3 reads CASSPPRLGTEQFF.

The V and J genes are TRBV28 and TRBJ1-1; the D gene TCRdb calls, TRBD1, cannot be checked with no DNA. CDR1 is MDHEN, CDR2 SYDVKM, per germline. The CDR3 extends over 17 amino acids. The CDR3 spells CASSLGHGTGVDTEAFF.

The chain joins TRBV29-1 to TRBJ1-2; without DNA, the TCRdb call of TRBD1 cannot be checked. The germline CDR1 and CDR2 sequences are SQVTM and ANQGSEA. The length of the CDR3 is 13 residues. This chain's CDR3 is CSVEDNREDGYTF. The full variable domain, its missing parts supplied by reference TRBV29-1 and TRBJ1-2, is SAVISQKPSRDICQRGTSLTIQCQVDSQVTMMFWYRQQPGQSLTLIATANQGSEATYESGFVIDKFPISRPNLTFSTLTVSNMSPEDSSIYLCSVEDNREDGYTFGSGTRLTVV.

CDR3 region: CASSQVWREGSYEQYF. The V call is TRBV4-1, the J call TRBJ2-7. CDR1 and CDR2 (germline): MGHRA, YSYEKL. The CDR3 spans 16 residues.

The V gene is TRBV7-9, the J gene TRBJ1-1; the D gene TCRdb calls, TRBD1, cannot be checked with no DNA. This CDR3 spans 14 amino acids. Germline V CDR1 and CDR2: SEHNR, FQNEAQ (reference sequence). CDR3 sequence reads: CASSPGVMNTEAFF.

The chain links TRBV27 to TRBJ2-1; TCRdb lists TRBD2, though no DNA is available to test this call. The length of the CDR3 is 23 residues. CDR1 MNHEY and CDR2 SMNVEV come from the germline V gene (reference sequence). The CDR3 spells CASSPLLETGTSGGGGRYNEQFF.

This rearrangement joins TRBV3-1 to TRBJ2-5; TCRdb's D call of TRBD1 is untestable without DNA. Germline-derived CDR1 and CDR2 are LGHDT and YNNKEL (reference sequence). This CDR3 is built from 13 residues. The CDR3 spells CASSLDSVETQYF.

CDR3 sequence: CAGREATGELFF. This chain links TRBV25-1 with TRBJ2-2. This CDR3 region has 12 residues. CDR1 and CDR2 from the germline V gene are MGHDK and SYGVNS. The whole variable domain, filled in from reference TRBV25-1 and TRBJ2-2, reads EADIYQTPRYLVIGTGKKITLECSQTMGHDKMYWYQQDPGMELHLIHYSYGVNSTEKGDLSSESTVSRIRTEHFPLTLESARPSHTSQYLCAGREATGELFFGEGSRLTVL.

The rearrangement joins TRBV29-1 to TRBJ1-3. The CDR3 has 14 amino acids. Germline CDR1 reads SQVTM; CDR2 reads ANQGSEA. This CDR3 reads CSVERQNSGNTIYF.

The chain carries TRBV9 and TRBJ2-1; TCRdb picks TRBD2, but there is no DNA to check that call. From germline, CDR1 is SGDLS and CDR2 YYNGEE. The length of the CDR3 is 15 residues. The CDR3 loop reads CASSASGRAVNEQFF.

The V and J genes are TRBV6-2 or TRBV6-3 and TRBJ2-3; TCRdb returns TRBD1, unconfirmable since there is no DNA. CDR1 and CDR2 (germline): MNHEY, SVGEGT. The length of the CDR3 is 14 residues. The CDR3: CASSWTGFTDTQYF.

The chain links TRBV6-5 to TRBJ2-1. The CDR3 runs to 15 residues. The germline gives CDR1 MNHEY, CDR2 SVGAGI. The CDR3 reads CASSYMVGPYNEQFF.

The chain is built from TRBV5-1 and TRBJ2-7; TCRdb returns TRBD1, unconfirmable since there is no DNA. Germline V gene lookup returns CDR1 SGHRS and CDR2 YFSETQ. The CDR3 is 16 residues long. CDR3 region: CASSSWGQGQTYEQYF.